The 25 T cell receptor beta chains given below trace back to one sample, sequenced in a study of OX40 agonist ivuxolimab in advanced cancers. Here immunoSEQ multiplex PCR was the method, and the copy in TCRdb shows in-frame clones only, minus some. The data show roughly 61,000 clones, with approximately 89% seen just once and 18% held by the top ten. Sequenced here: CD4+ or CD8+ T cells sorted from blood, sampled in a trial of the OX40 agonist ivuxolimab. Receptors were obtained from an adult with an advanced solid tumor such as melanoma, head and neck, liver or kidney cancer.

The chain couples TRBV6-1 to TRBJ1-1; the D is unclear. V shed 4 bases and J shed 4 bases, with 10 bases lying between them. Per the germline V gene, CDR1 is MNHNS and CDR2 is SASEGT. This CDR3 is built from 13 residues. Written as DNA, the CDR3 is TGTGCCAGCAGTGTTGTGAGACTCACTGAAGCTTTCTTT. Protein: CASSVVRLTEAFF.

DNA of the CDR3: TGTGCCAGCAGCCTCTTGACAGGGGGCGCAGGTTACGAGCAGTACTTC. This encodes CASSLLTGGAGYEQYF. The chain couples TRBV7-9 to TRBJ2-7; 10 bases are shared with TRBD1. The V and J ends lost 5 bases and 4 bases, in that order; junction bases with no gene match: 11. This CDR3 comprises 16 residues. The germline V gene has CDR1 SEHNR and CDR2 FQNEAQ (reference sequence).

In DNA, the CDR3 is TGTGCCAGCAGTGAAGGGGCAGGGGATAATGAAAAACTGTTTTTT. The encoded protein is CASSEGAGDNEKLFF. The J gene is TRBJ1-4, the V gene TRBV6-1, with D perhaps matching TRBD1 (6 bases). This CDR3 comprises 15 residues. The ends were cut back, 1 base at V and 4 bases at J, with 10 bases in the middle. Germline CDR1 reads MNHNS; CDR2 reads SASEGT.

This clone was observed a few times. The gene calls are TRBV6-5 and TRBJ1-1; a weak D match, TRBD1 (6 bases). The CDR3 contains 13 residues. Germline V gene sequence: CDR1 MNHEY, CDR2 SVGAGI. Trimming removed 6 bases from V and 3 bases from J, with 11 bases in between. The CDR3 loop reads CASRTTGYTEAFF. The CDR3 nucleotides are TGTGCCAGCAGAACCACAGGGTACACTGAAGCTTTCTTT.

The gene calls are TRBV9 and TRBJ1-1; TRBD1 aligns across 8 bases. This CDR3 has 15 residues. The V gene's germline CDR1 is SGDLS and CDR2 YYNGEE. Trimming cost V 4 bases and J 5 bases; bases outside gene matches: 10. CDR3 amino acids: CASSNGRGRETEAFF. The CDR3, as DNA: TGTGCCAGCAGCAACGGCAGGGGGCGGGAGACTGAAGCTTTCTTT.

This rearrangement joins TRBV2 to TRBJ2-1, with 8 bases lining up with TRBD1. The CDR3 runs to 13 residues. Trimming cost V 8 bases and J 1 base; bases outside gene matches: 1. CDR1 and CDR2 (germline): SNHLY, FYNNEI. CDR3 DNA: TGTGCCAGCGGACAGGGTTCCTACAATGAGCAGTTCTTC. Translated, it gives CASGQGSYNEQFF.

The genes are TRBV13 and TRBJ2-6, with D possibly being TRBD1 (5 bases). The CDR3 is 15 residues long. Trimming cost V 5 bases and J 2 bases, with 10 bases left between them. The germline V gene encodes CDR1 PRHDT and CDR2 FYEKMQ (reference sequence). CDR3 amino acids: CASSQRQTGANVLTF. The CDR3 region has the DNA TGTGCCAGCAGCCAAAGACAGACTGGGGCCAACGTCCTGACTTTC.

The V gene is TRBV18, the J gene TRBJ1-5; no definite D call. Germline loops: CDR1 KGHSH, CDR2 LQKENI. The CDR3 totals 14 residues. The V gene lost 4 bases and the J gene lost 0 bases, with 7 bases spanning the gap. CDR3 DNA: TGTGCCAGCTCACGGGCAGATAGCAATCAGCCCCAGCATTTT. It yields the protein CASSRADSNQPQHF.

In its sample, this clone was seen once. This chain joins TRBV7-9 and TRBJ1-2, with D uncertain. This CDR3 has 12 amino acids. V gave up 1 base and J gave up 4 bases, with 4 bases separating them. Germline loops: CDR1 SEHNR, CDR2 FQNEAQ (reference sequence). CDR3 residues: CASSLGIYGYTF. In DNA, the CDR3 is TGTGCCAGCAGCTTAGGGATCTATGGCTACACCTTC. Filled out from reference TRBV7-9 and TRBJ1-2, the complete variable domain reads DTGVSQNPRHKITKRGQNVTFRCDPISEHNRLYWYRQTLGQGPEFLTYFQNEAQLEKSRLLSDRFSAERPKGSFSTLEIQRTEQGDSAMYLCASSLGIYGYTFGSGTRLTVV.

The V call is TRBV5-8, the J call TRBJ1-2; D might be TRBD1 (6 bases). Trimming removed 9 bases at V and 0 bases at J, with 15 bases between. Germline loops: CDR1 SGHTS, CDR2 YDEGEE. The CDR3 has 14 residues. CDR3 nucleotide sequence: TGTGCCATCCTAGGGGGGCCGGCTAACTATGGCTACACCTTC. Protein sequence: CAILGGPANYGYTF.

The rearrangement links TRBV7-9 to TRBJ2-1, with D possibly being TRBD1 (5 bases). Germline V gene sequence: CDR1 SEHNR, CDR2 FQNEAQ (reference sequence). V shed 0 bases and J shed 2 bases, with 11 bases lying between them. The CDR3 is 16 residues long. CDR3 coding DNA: TGTGCCAGCAGCTTAGCTTTGGCGGACACCTACAATGAGCAGTTCTTC. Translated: CASSLALADTYNEQFF.

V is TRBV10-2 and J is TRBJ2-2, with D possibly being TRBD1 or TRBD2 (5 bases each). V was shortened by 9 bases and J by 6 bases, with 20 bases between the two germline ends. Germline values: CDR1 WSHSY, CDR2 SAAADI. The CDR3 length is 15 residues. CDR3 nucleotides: TGCGCCAGTGGGCGGTTCAGGGTGGGAGCCGGGGAGCTGTTTTTT. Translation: CASGRFRVGAGELFF.

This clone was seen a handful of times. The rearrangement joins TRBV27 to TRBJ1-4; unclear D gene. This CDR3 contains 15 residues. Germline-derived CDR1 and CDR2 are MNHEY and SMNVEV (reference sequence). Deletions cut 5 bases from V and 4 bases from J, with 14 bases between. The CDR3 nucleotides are TGTGCCAGCAGTGCCCTAACAGTTCTTAATGAAAAACTGTTTTTT. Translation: CASSALTVLNEKLFF.

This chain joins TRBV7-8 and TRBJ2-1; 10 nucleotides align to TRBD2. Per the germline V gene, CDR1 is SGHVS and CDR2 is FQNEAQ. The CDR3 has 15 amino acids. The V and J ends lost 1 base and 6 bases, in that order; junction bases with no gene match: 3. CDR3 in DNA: TGTGCCAGCAGCTTAGAGCGGGGGGGCCGCAATGAGCAGTTCTTC. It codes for CASSLERGGRNEQFF.

The CDR3 region is CASSSTRTGGYQPQHF. The CDR3 DNA reads TGTGCCAGCAGCTCCACTCGGACAGGGGGTTATCAGCCCCAGCATTTT. The genes are TRBV7-9 and TRBJ1-5; TRBD1 matches at 10 bases. V lost 4 bases, J lost 5 bases, and 8 bases stayed unmatched. This CDR3 contains 16 residues. In germline, CDR1 is SEHNR, CDR2 FQNEAQ (reference sequence).

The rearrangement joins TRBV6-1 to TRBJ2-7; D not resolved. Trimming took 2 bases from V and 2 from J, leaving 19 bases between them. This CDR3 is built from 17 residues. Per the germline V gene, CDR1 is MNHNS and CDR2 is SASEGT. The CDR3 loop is CASSESRGPPSAYEQYF. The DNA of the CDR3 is TGTGCCAGCAGTGAATCTAGAGGACCTCCTTCCGCCTACGAGCAGTACTTC.

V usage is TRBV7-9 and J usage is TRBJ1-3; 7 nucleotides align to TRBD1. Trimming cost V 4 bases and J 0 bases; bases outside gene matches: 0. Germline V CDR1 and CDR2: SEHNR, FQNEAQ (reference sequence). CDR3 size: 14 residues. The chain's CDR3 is CASSWDSSGNTIYF. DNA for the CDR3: TGTGCCAGCAGCTGGGACAGCTCTGGAAACACCATATATTTT.

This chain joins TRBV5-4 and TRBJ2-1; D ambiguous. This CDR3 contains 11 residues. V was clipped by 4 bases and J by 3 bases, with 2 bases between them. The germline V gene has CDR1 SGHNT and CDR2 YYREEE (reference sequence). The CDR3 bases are TGTGCCAGCAGCCTCTACAATGAGCAGTTCTTC. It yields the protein CASSLYNEQFF.

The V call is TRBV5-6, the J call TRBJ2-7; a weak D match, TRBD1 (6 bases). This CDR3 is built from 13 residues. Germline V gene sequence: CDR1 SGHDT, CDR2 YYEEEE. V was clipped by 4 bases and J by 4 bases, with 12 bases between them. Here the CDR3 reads CASSPGQFYEQYF. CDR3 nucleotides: TGTGCCAGCAGCCCCGGACAGTTTTACGAGCAGTACTTC.

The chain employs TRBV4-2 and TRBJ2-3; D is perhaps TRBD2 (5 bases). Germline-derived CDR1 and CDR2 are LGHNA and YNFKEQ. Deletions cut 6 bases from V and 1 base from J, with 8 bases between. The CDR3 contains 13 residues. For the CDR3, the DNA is TGTGCCAGCAGTAGCGAAGGCACAGATACGCAGTATTTT. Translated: CASSSEGTDTQYF.

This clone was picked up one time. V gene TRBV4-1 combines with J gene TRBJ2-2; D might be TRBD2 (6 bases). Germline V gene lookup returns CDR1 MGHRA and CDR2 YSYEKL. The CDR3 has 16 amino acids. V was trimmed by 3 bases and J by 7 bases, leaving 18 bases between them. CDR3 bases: TGCGCCAGCAGCCACGTCCTCGGGGGTTACGGCGGGGAGCTGTTTTTT. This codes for CASSHVLGGYGGELFF.

CDR3 sequence: CASSTGLVYEQYF. As DNA, the CDR3 is TGTGCCAGCAGCACAGGACTCGTCTACGAGCAGTACTTC. The chain employs TRBV11-2 and TRBJ2-7; D possibly matches TRBD1 or TRBD2 (5 bases each). CDR1 SGHAT and CDR2 FQNNGV come from the germline V gene. V was pared by 5 bases and J by 3 bases, with 11 bases between. CDR3 length: 13 residues.

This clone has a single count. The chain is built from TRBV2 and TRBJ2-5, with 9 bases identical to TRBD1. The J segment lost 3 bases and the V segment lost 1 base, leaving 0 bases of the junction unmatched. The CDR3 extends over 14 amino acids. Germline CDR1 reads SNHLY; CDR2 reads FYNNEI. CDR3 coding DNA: TGTGCCAGCAGTGAAGGACAGGGGGAAGAGACCCAGTACTTC. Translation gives CASSEGQGEETQYF. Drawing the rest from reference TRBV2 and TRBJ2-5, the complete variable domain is EPEVTQTPSHQVTQMGQEVILRCVPISNHLYFYWYRQILGQKVEFLVSFYNNEISEKSEIFDDQFSVERPDGSNFTLKIRSTKLEDSAMYFCASSEGQGEETQYFGPGTRLLVL.

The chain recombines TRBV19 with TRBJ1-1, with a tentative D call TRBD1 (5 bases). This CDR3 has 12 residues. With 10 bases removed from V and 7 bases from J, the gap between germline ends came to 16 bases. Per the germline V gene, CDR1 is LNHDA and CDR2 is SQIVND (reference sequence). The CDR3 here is CATTQGSIEAFF. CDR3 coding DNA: TGTGCCACCACCCAGGGTTCGATTGAAGCTTTCTTT.

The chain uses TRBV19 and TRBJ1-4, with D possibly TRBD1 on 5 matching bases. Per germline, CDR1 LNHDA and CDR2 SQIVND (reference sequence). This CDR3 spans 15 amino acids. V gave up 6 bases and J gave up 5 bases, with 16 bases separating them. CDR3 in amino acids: CASSSRGSWNEKLFF. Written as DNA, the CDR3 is TGTGCCAGTAGCTCCCGGGGGTCCTGGAATGAAAAACTGTTTTTT.